What follows are 29 T cell receptor beta chains derived from one specimen sequenced in a study of blood T cell repertoires in COVID-19. TCRdb's table, derived via immunoSEQ multiplex PCR, lists solely in-frame clones and lacks some. The sample includes about 300,000 clones, around 88% of them seen just once. Input material: peripheral blood. The receptors come from a woman between 25 and 40 years old who had recovered from COVID-19.

The V gene is TRBV9, the J gene TRBJ2-1, with D maybe TRBD1 (6 bases). CDR1 is SGDLS, CDR2 YYNGEE, per germline. The CDR3 is made up of 15 amino acids. Trimming removed 0 bases at V and 1 base at J, with 8 bases between. The CDR3 sequence: CASSVGGPSYNEQFF. CDR3 coding DNA: TGTGCCAGCAGCGTAGGGGGGCCATCCTACAATGAGCAGTTCTTC.

This clone was observed once. The chain couples TRBV27 to TRBJ2-1; 7 bases fit TRBD1. Germline values: CDR1 MNHEY, CDR2 SMNVEV (reference sequence). The V gene end was trimmed by 4 bases and the J gene end by 7 bases; junction bases not matched to a gene: 10. The CDR3 totals 15 residues. The CDR3 spells CASSSLQGMRNEQFF. CDR3 DNA sequence: TGTGCCAGCAGTTCATTACAGGGGATGAGGAATGAGCAGTTCTTC.

This clone appeared a single time. The chain carries TRBV20-1 and TRBJ1-2, with D possibly TRBD1 on 5 matching bases. V gave up 6 bases and J gave up 8 bases, with 13 bases separating them. Germline CDR1 is DFQATT and CDR2 is SNEGSKA (reference sequence). The CDR3 is 11 residues long. The CDR3 protein is CSAGRVGGYTF. CDR3 nucleotide sequence: TGCAGTGCAGGCAGGGTAGGCGGCTACACCTTC.

The chain combines TRBV4-2 with TRBJ2-5, with 7 bases identical to TRBD2. The CDR3 has 16 amino acids. After removal of 0 bases from V and 3 bases from J, the junction contained 7 bases not matched to a gene. From germline, CDR1 is LGHNA and CDR2 YNFKEQ. The CDR3 loop reads CASSQDSGEGKETQYF. For the CDR3, the DNA is TGTGCCAGCAGCCAAGATTCGGGGGAGGGTAAAGAGACCCAGTACTTC.

The rearrangement uses TRBV19 and TRBJ1-2; 10 positions agree with TRBD1. The CDR3 has 16 amino acids. The germline V gene encodes CDR1 LNHDA and CDR2 SQIVND (reference sequence). V dropped 6 bases and J dropped 4; count of bases not matched to a gene: 11. The CDR3 spells CASRPGAGQGSYGYTF. In DNA form, the CDR3 reads TGTGCCAGTAGGCCCGGCGCGGGACAGGGGAGCTATGGCTACACCTTC.

The chain employs TRBV20-1 and TRBJ1-1, with no clear D. The CDR3 runs 13 residues. Germline V gene sequence: CDR1 DFQATT, CDR2 SNEGSKA (reference sequence). V lost 3 bases, J lost 4 bases, and 12 bases lay in between. CDR3: CSASLVLGTEAFF. The DNA for the CDR3 is TGCAGTGCTAGTTTGGTACTAGGCACTGAAGCTTTCTTT.

V usage is TRBV9 and J usage is TRBJ1-2; TRBD1 matches at 8 bases. The germline gives CDR1 SGDLS, CDR2 YYNGEE. The ends lost 0 bases at V and 3 bases at J; junction bases unmatched: 10. This CDR3 is built from 17 residues. CDR3 nucleotides: TGTGCCAGCAGCGTAGGGCCAGGGGGCCCCCGAGACTATGGCTACACCTTC. It yields the protein CASSVGPGGPRDYGYTF.

In its sample, this clone was seen once. The chain joins TRBV5-1 to TRBJ2-2; D gene ambiguous. This CDR3 is built from 15 residues. Germline V gene sequence: CDR1 SGHRS, CDR2 YFSETQ. V was trimmed by 5 bases and J by 4 bases, leaving 15 bases between them. For the CDR3, the DNA is TGCGCCAGCAGGAGTCCAGGCTTAAGCACCGGGGAGCTGTTTTTT. Amino acids: CASRSPGLSTGELFF.

Only one count was recorded for this clone. V and J are TRBV9 and TRBJ2-7; TRBD1 matches at 8 bases. V lost 3 bases and J lost 3; bases outside the gene matches: 11. CDR1 is SGDLS, CDR2 YYNGEE, per germline. The CDR3 sequence is 16 residues long. In DNA, the CDR3 is TGTGCCAGCAGCGGCGCCCATGGACAGGGAATCTACGAGCAGTACTTC. Translated: CASSGAHGQGIYEQYF.

V is TRBV10-3 and J is TRBJ2-5; a weak D match, TRBD2 (5 bases). Germline V gene data show CDR1 as ENHRY and CDR2 as SYGVKD. V was clipped by 7 bases and J by 2 bases, with 11 bases between them. The CDR3 length is 13 residues. The DNA for the CDR3 is TGTGCCATCACTGACGGACTGCAAGAGACCCAGTACTTC. It specifies CAITDGLQETQYF.

The V and J genes are TRBV11-2 and TRBJ2-7; TRBD1 matches at 9 bases. Germline CDR1 and CDR2: SGHAT and FQNNGV. CDR3 length equals 13 residues. The V and J ends lost 7 bases and 2 bases, in that order; junction bases with no gene match: 3. The CDR3 DNA follows: TGTGCCAGCACCGGGACAGGGACCTACGAGCAGTACTTC. Encoded protein: CASTGTGTYEQYF.

V gene TRBV5-1 combines with J gene TRBJ1-2, with 7 positions matching TRBD1. V dropped 4 bases and J dropped 0; count of bases not matched to a gene: 6. Germline V gives CDR1 SGHRS, CDR2 YFSETQ. This CDR3 is 15 amino acids long. CDR3 region: CASSLGQEPNYGYTF. CDR3 nucleotides: TGCGCCAGCAGCCTAGGACAGGAACCTAACTATGGCTACACCTTC.

The chain links TRBV5-6 to TRBJ2-7; 7 nucleotides line up with TRBD1. The CDR3 is made up of 15 amino acids. V was pared by 4 bases and J by 4 bases, with 11 bases of the junction left unmatched. Germline assignment: CDR1 SGHDT and CDR2 YYEEEE. The CDR3 region is CASSTLLTGMYEQYF. The CDR3 nucleotides are TGTGCCAGCAGCACGCTACTGACAGGGATGTACGAGCAGTACTTC.

The chain has TRBV5-4 and TRBJ1-1; no clear D gene. Germline CDR1 SGHNT, CDR2 YYREEE (reference sequence). The V gene lost 3 bases and the J gene lost 0 bases, with 9 bases spanning the gap. The CDR3 is 14 residues long. CDR3 nucleotide sequence: TGTGCCAGCAGCTCCCAGGCGATGAACACTGAAGCTTTCTTT. Its protein product is CASSSQAMNTEAFF. The full variable domain, completed using reference TRBV5-4 and TRBJ1-1, is ETGVTQSPTHLIKTRGQQVTLRCSSQSGHNTVSWYQQALGQGPQFIFQYYREEENGRGNFPPRFSGLQFPNYSSELNVNALELDDSALYLCASSSQAMNTEAFFGQGTRLTVV.

This chain joins TRBV6-2 or TRBV6-3 and TRBJ2-1, with 7 nucleotides matching TRBD2. V lost 6 bases, J lost 3 bases, and 11 bases stayed unmatched. The CDR3 has 16 amino acids. Germline V gives CDR1 MNHEY, CDR2 SVGEGT. CDR3 loop: CASSPSAGEVYNEQFF. CDR3 bases: TGTGCCAGCAGCCCTTCGGCGGGGGAGGTCTACAATGAGCAGTTCTTC.

This clone was seen a few times. The chain links TRBV2 to TRBJ1-5; D is uncertain. Germline CDR1 is SNHLY and CDR2 is FYNNEI. V dropped 1 base and J dropped 7 bases, with 11 bases sitting between them. CDR3 length: 14 amino acids. In DNA form, the CDR3 reads TGTGCCAGCAGTGAAGGGAGGGAGTGGCAGCCCCAGCATTTT. Its translation: CASSEGREWQPQHF.

In the case of this clone: This specimen includes other DNA sequences encoding the same CDR3. The V gene is TRBV6-5, the J gene TRBJ2-3; 11 nucleotides match TRBD2. CDR3 length: 15 amino acids. V shed 2 bases, J shed 4 bases, and the junction held 2 bases outside the gene matches. Germline V gene sequence: CDR1 MNHEY, CDR2 SVGAGI. This CDR3 reads CASSYASGGSDTQYF. DNA of the CDR3: TGTGCCAGCAGTTACGCTAGCGGGGGGTCAGATACGCAGTATTTT.

The chain uses TRBV28 and TRBJ2-1; TRBD1 is a possible D gene (6 bases). The CDR3 is 14 amino acids. The V end lost 2 bases, the J end lost 7 bases, and 12 bases lay between the germline ends. Germline values: CDR1 MDHEN, CDR2 SYDVKM. The chain's CDR3 is CASSLPGERNEQFF. The CDR3 region has the DNA TGTGCCAGCAGTTTACCAGGGGAACGGAATGAGCAGTTCTTC.

The CDR3 region has the DNA TGTGCCAGCTCACCAGTAATGGGACAGGGGGATGGAGCTAACTATGGCTACACCTTC. Protein: CASSPVMGQGDGANYGYTF. The J gene is TRBJ1-2, the V gene TRBV18, with 11 bases matching TRBD1. The CDR3 sequence is 19 residues long. J lost 0 bases, V lost 2 bases, and 11 bases had no gene match. Germline V lookup: CDR1 KGHSH, CDR2 LQKENI.

The V and J genes are TRBV10-3 and TRBJ1-5; no clear D. Germline V lookup: CDR1 ENHRY, CDR2 SYGVKD. CDR3 length: 15 residues. V shed 0 bases and J shed 5 bases, with 11 bases lying between them. The CDR3 loop reads CAISESGSGDQPQHF. The CDR3, as DNA: TGTGCCATCAGTGAGTCAGGGTCCGGGGATCAGCCCCAGCATTTT.

This chain joins TRBV6-4 and TRBJ2-3; TRBD2 matches at 10 bases. V dropped 4 bases and J dropped 10; count of bases not matched to a gene: 8. Germline values: CDR1 MRHNA, CDR2 SNTAGT. The CDR3 has 14 residues. The CDR3 nucleotides read TGTGCCAGCAGTGCTAGCGGGGGTACAGTTCCGCAGTATTTT. It specifies CASSASGGTVPQYF.

In its sample, this clone was seen a few times. This chain connects TRBV3-1 (or the pseudogene TRBV3-2) to TRBJ1-6; maybe TRBD1 (6 bases). Trimming removed 1 base at V and 7 bases at J, with 11 bases between. Per germline, CDR1 LGHDT and CDR2 YNNKEL (reference sequence). The CDR3 extends over 15 amino acids. DNA of the CDR3: TGTGCCAGCAGCCAAGTCCACAGGGCAAATTCACCCCTCCACTTT. Residues: CASSQVHRANSPLHF.

The chain couples TRBV24-1 to TRBJ2-3, with 10 bases that match TRBD1. CDR1 KGHDR and CDR2 SFDVKD come from the germline V gene. The ends lost 3 bases at V and 0 bases at J; junction bases unmatched: 2. The CDR3 sequence is 16 residues long. CDR3 in DNA: TGTGCCACCAGTGATCCGGGACAGGGGAGCACAGATACGCAGTATTTT. This translates into CATSDPGQGSTDTQYF.

The chain combines TRBV5-8 with TRBJ1-4; tentatively, D is TRBD1 (5 bases). V gave up 3 bases and J gave up 8 bases, with 17 bases separating them. The CDR3 extends over 15 amino acids. From germline, CDR1 is SGHTS and CDR2 YDEGEE. CDR3 region: CASSYGGGIEEKLFF. CDR3 DNA sequence: TGTGCCAGCAGCTATGGCGGGGGGATAGAGGAAAAACTGTTTTTT. The variable domain in full, completed from reference TRBV5-8 and TRBJ1-4, reads EAGVTQSPTHLIKTRGQQATLRCSPISGHTSVYWYQQALGLGLQFLLWYDEGEERNRGNFPPRFSGRQFPNYSSELNVNALELEDSALYLCASSYGGGIEEKLFFGSGTQLSVL.

This chain links TRBV7-9 with TRBJ1-2; weak D call: TRBD1 (5 bases). Germline-derived CDR1 and CDR2 are SEHNR and FQNEAQ (reference sequence). This CDR3 is built from 14 residues. The V end lost 0 bases, the J end lost 4 bases, and 9 bases lay between the germline ends. CDR3 protein: CASSLARGVYGYTF. The CDR3 nucleotides are TGTGCCAGCAGCTTAGCGCGGGGGGTCTATGGCTACACCTTC.

This chain uses TRBV24-1 with TRBJ1-2; 9 bases match TRBD1. The CDR3 contains 13 residues. Germline V CDR1 and CDR2: KGHDR, SFDVKD. The trim removed 8 bases at V and 10 bases at J, leaving 10 bases unmatched. Here the CDR3 DNA reads TGTGCCACCACCCAGGGACAGGGTCATGACTACACCTTC. Its protein product is CATTQGQGHDYTF.

The V call is TRBV6-5, the J call TRBJ1-1; 7 bases line up with TRBD1. Germline lookup yields CDR1 MNHEY and CDR2 SVGAGI. This CDR3 is 13 amino acids long. Trimming took 7 bases from V and 1 from J; bases not matched to a gene: 3. Here the CDR3 reads CASKRGQNTEAFF. The CDR3, as DNA: TGTGCCAGCAAAAGGGGGCAGAACACTGAAGCTTTCTTT.

As to this clone: Just one base apart from a much larger clone, this may be a read error. V gene TRBV11-3 combines with J gene TRBJ2-7; 7 bases fit TRBD1. CDR3 length equals 13 residues. Trimming at V came to 4 bases and at J to 5 bases, leaving 5 bases not matched to a gene. Germline lookup yields CDR1 SGHNT and CDR2 YENEEA. CDR3: CASSSYQGDEQYF. The CDR3 nucleotides read TGTGCCAGCAGCTCATATCAGGGGGACGAGCAGTACTTC.

This chain joins TRBV6-5 and TRBJ1-2; D might be TRBD1 (5 bases). This CDR3 has 12 amino acids. Germline CDR1 is MNHEY and CDR2 is SVGAGI. Trimming left V 7 bases short and J 7 bases short, with 13 bases between. CDR3 DNA: TGTGCCAGCAAATCTCAGGGAAGTGGCTACACCTTC. Translation gives CASKSQGSGYTF.